This TCR beta chain came from a study of shared clonotypes between healthy human individuals. V was clipped by 8 bases and J by 0 bases, with 5 bases between them. CDR3 length: 13 amino acids. Germline V lookup: CDR1 ENHRY, CDR2 SYGVKD. Study-wide findings and caveats: Naive subsets tended to show greater estimated richness than memory subsets. The sampled material consisted only of blood, and tissue repertoires are likely to differ.

Remarks on this clone: What it binds is not known.

Profiled with immunoSEQ multiplex PCR; TCRdb holds only in-frame clones, not every one. The profile covers about a million clones, with approximately 76% appearing a single time and 1.4% to 1.5% taken by the ten largest. Free of recent acute infections or vaccinations, the donors were healthy HIV-negative adults. The material sequenced was memory CD4+ T cells sorted from blood. The sample's subset: CD45RA-negative fraction. This chain links TRBV10-3 with TRBJ2-6; D is uncertain. The sequence derives from a young man in good health. CDR3 amino acids: CAIGSSGANVLTF. In DNA, the CDR3 is TGTGCCATCGGAAGCTCTGGGGCCAACGTCCTGACTTTC.